The 7 T cell receptor beta chains below come from one sample, sequenced in a study of OX40 agonist ivuxolimab in advanced cancers. Clones were sequenced by immunoSEQ multiplex PCR, and TCRdb holds only the in-frame ones, with some missing. The sample records 20,000 to 25,000 clones, about 84% being singletons. The sample in question was CD4+ or CD8+ T cells sorted from blood, obtained in a trial of the OX40 agonist ivuxolimab. Receptor source: an adult with an advanced solid tumor such as melanoma, head and neck, liver or kidney cancer.

The gene calls are TRBV6-1 and TRBJ1-6; a possible D gene is TRBD1 (6 bases). Germline V lookup: CDR1 MNHNS, CDR2 SASEGT. The CDR3 runs to 16 residues. The V gene lost 2 bases and the J gene lost 9 bases, with 17 bases spanning the gap. CDR3 protein: CASSEKPDSGSSPLHF. The CDR3 DNA reads TGTGCCAGCAGTGAAAAACCGGACAGTGGGAGTTCACCCCTCCACTTT.

This chain links TRBV5-1 with TRBJ1-2; the D gene is possibly TRBD1 (5 bases). Germline V gene data show CDR1 as SGHRS and CDR2 as YFSETQ. The ends were cut back, 6 bases at V and 4 bases at J, with 19 bases in the middle. This CDR3 contains 15 residues. The CDR3 DNA is TGCGCCAGCAACTACGACAGTTCCACCGCCTATGGCTACACCTTC. It specifies CASNYDSSTAYGYTF. Full variable domain (rest looked up from reference TRBV5-1 and TRBJ1-2): KAGVTQTPRYLIKTRGQQVTLSCSPISGHRSVSWYQQTPGQGLQFLFEYFSETQRNKGNFPGRFSGRQFSNSRSEMNVSTLELGDSALYLCASNYDSSTAYGYTFGSGTRLTVV.

In the case of this clone: The same CDR3 is also encoded by other DNA sequences in this sample. The chain has TRBV5-1 and TRBJ1-1; D may be TRBD1 (5 bases). The CDR3 contains 12 residues. CDR1 is SGHRS and CDR2 is YFSETQ in the germline V gene. The V and J ends lost 5 bases and 2 bases respectively, with 7 bases between them. This chain's CDR3 is CASRQGNTEAFF. CDR3 DNA: TGCGCCAGCAGGCAGGGAAACACTGAAGCTTTCTTT. Supplemented by reference TRBV5-1 and TRBJ1-1, the full variable domain reads KAGVTQTPRYLIKTRGQQVTLSCSPISGHRSVSWYQQTPGQGLQFLFEYFSETQRNKGNFPGRFSGRQFSNSRSEMNVSTLELGDSALYLCASRQGNTEAFFGQGTRLTVV.

The chain combines TRBV6-5 with TRBJ2-3; no clear D. Germline CDR1 is MNHEY and CDR2 is SVGAGI. With 3 bases removed from V and 8 bases from J, the gap between germline ends came to 15 bases. This CDR3 region has 14 residues. The CDR3 loop is CASSYRSGGSTQYF. The CDR3 DNA follows: TGTGCCAGCAGTTATAGGTCAGGCGGAAGTACGCAGTATTTT.

This rearrangement joins TRBV4-2 to TRBJ2-3, with TRBD2 matching over 8 bases. This CDR3 is built from 17 residues. Germline lookup yields CDR1 LGHNA and CDR2 YNFKEQ. V trimming: 0 bases; J trimming: 1 base; junction bases outside the gene matches: 6. Here the CDR3 reads CASSQDSLRGGTDTQYF. The DNA of the CDR3 is TGTGCCAGCAGCCAAGATTCGTTGCGGGGGGGCACAGATACGCAGTATTTT.

This clone was observed a handful of times. This chain joins TRBV11-1 and TRBJ2-7; D not resolved. V shed 1 base and J shed 3 bases, with 10 bases lying between them. Germline lookup yields CDR1 SGHAT and CDR2 FQDESV (reference sequence). The CDR3 runs to 14 residues. The CDR3 spells CASSLDWTVYEQYF. The DNA for the CDR3 is TGTGCCAGCAGCTTAGATTGGACGGTCTACGAGCAGTACTTC.

V gene TRBV27 combines with J gene TRBJ2-2; D is unclear. V was pared by 8 bases and J by 7 bases, with 8 bases between. In germline, CDR1 is MNHEY, CDR2 SMNVEV (reference sequence). This CDR3 has 11 amino acids. The CDR3 protein is CASGFGGELFF. The CDR3 coding sequence is TGTGCCAGCGGGTTCGGCGGGGAGCTGTTTTTT.